The clone carrying this TCR beta chain appeared many times. Its antigen is unknown. V was clipped by 1 base and J by 1 base; unmatched bases: 2. The germline gives CDR1 SEHNR, CDR2 FQNEAQ (reference sequence). There are 16 residues in the CDR3. Each CDR3 protein is one row after TCRdb ran MiXCR on the 5' RACE reads. The table records some 220,000 distinct CDR3 sequences, 3% to 4% of them present only once. The data were taken from a study of T cells after yellow fever vaccination. The overall study: SMART-Seq v4 Ultra Low Input handled preparation of low-cell-number fractions. Regarding the study as a whole: When the response was secondary, it was weaker but reached its peak faster, day 5 versus 15. Booster sampling recovered most clones from primary vaccination (approximately 97% CD4, approximately 88% CD8). FACS-sorted repertoires could harbor abundant contaminating bulk-population clonotypes.

The specimen was CD4+ T cells sorted from PBMCs, collected 10 days after the yellow fever booster vaccination. The TCR comes from a man aged 18 to 29 who received the YFV17D yellow fever vaccine. This chain joins TRBV7-9 and TRBJ1-4, with TRBD1 matching over 8 bases. CDR3 sequence reads: CASSLGDRGTNEKLFF. CDR3 DNA sequence: TGTGCCAGCAGCTTAGGAGACAGGGGAACTAATGAAAAACTGTTTTTT. Full variable domain (outside the CDR3, taken from reference TRBV7-9 and TRBJ1-4): DTGVSQNPRHKITKRGQNVTFRCDPISEHNRLYWYRQTLGQGPEFLTYFQNEAQLEKSRLLSDRFSAERPKGSFSTLEIQRTEQGDSAMYLCASSLGDRGTNEKLFFGSGTQLSVL.